The 20 T cell receptor beta chains listed next were all sequenced from one sample in a study of T cells expressing NK-cell markers. TCRdb re-called the 5' RACE reads; every CDR3 protein appears as one record, without DNA. The sample data list approximately 420,000 distinct CDR3 sequences. What was sequenced was blood T cells: a sorted CD56 or NKG2C T cell subset, CD4+ or CD8+ T cells, or bulk PBMC T cells (not recorded which). Receptors were obtained from a woman in her 50s in good health.

This sequence joins TRBV11-3 and TRBJ2-3. Per germline, CDR1 SGHNT and CDR2 YENEEA. The CDR3 sequence is 11 residues long. This chain's CDR3 is CASKKTDTQYF.

V usage is TRBV12-3 or TRBV12-4 and J usage is TRBJ2-2; TCRdb's assignment of TRBD2 cannot be checked, as there is no DNA. CDR3 length: 14 residues. The CDR3 reads CASSTRDSGRELFF.

The gene calls are TRBV4-1 and TRBJ2-1; TCRdb returns TRBD2, unconfirmable since there is no DNA. Germline V lookup: CDR1 MGHRA, CDR2 YSYEKL. This CDR3 contains 15 residues. CDR3: CASNQIAGIYNEQFF.

The CDR3: CASSPIRQGWGNTGELFF. The J gene is TRBJ2-2, the V gene TRBV12-3 or TRBV12-4; TCRdb's D gene call, TRBD1, goes unchecked for lack of DNA. The CDR3 runs 18 residues.

The genes are TRBV12-5 and TRBJ2-1; the D gene TCRdb calls, TRBD1, cannot be checked with no DNA. Per the germline V gene, CDR1 is LGHNT and CDR2 is FRNRAP. The CDR3 covers 11 residues. CDR3 sequence: CATTPGNEQFF.

CDR3 region: CASSSIRSTETQYF. The chain uses TRBV27 and TRBJ2-5. CDR1 and CDR2 (germline): MNHEY, SMNVEV (reference sequence). CDR3 length equals 14 residues.

The chain uses TRBV29-1 and TRBJ2-2; TCRdb lists TRBD2, though no DNA is available to test this call. Germline-derived CDR1 and CDR2 are SQVTM and ANQGSEA. The CDR3 runs 14 residues. The CDR3 loop reads CSVDEGGPVGELFF.

The rearrangement joins TRBV6-5 to TRBJ2-1; TCRdb's D call, TRBD2, is unchecked because there is no DNA. Per germline, CDR1 MNHEY and CDR2 SVGAGI. The CDR3 has 17 amino acids. CDR3 loop: CASSYSNGLAGPDEQFF.

The gene calls are TRBV2 and TRBJ2-3; the D call from TCRdb, TRBD1, cannot be confirmed without DNA. Germline CDR1 reads SNHLY; CDR2 reads FYNNEI. This CDR3 has 14 residues. This chain's CDR3 is CASSFEAGGDTQYF.

This chain links TRBV29-1 with TRBJ1-5; the D gene TCRdb calls, TRBD1, cannot be checked with no DNA. CDR3 length: 14 residues. The V gene's germline CDR1 is SQVTM and CDR2 ANQGSEA. The CDR3 is CSVGTGSSNQPQHF.

This chain uses TRBV5-1 with TRBJ1-3; TCRdb's D gene call, TRBD1, goes unchecked for lack of DNA. Germline CDR1 reads SGHRS; CDR2 reads YFSETQ. The CDR3 has 13 residues. The CDR3 loop is CASSTGAGNTIYF.

This sequence joins TRBV11-2 and TRBJ1-2. The V gene's germline CDR1 is SGHAT and CDR2 FQNNGV. The CDR3 length is 15 residues. CDR3 in amino acids: CASGRAELTSYGYTF.

The V and J genes are TRBV3-1 and TRBJ1-1; TCRdb's D gene call, TRBD1, goes unchecked for lack of DNA. From germline, CDR1 is LGHDT and CDR2 YNNKEL (reference sequence). There are 14 residues in the CDR3. This chain's CDR3 is CASSQKGRNTEAFF.

This chain joins TRBV29-1 and TRBJ2-3; TCRdb's D gene call, TRBD2, goes unchecked for lack of DNA. The CDR3 extends over 15 amino acids. Germline CDR1 and CDR2: SQVTM and ANQGSEA. The CDR3 is CSDFSGTRSTDTQYF.

The V call is TRBV7-2, the J call TRBJ1-2. Germline V gives CDR1 SGHTA, CDR2 FQGNSA. The CDR3 has 14 residues. The CDR3 here is CASSTMDGRYGYTF.

The chain couples TRBV30 to TRBJ2-2; TCRdb calls TRBD1, which cannot be checked without DNA. Germline CDR1 and CDR2: GTSNPN and SVGIG (reference sequence). The CDR3 consists of 14 residues. The CDR3 here is CASMTGGDTGELFF.

CDR3 protein: CSAGGGLAGRIGGEQFF. The chain is built from TRBV20-1 and TRBJ2-1; TCRdb reports TRBD2, a call that lacks DNA to check it against. Looked up from germline, CDR1 is DFQATT and CDR2 is SNEGSKA (reference sequence). CDR3 length equals 17 residues.

The chain links TRBV7-9 to TRBJ2-7; TCRdb's assignment of TRBD1 cannot be checked, as there is no DNA. The CDR3 has 14 residues. Germline V lookup: CDR1 SEHNR, CDR2 FQNEAQ (reference sequence). This chain's CDR3 is CASSSTGEGYEQYF.

This rearrangement joins TRBV3-1 to TRBJ2-7; with no DNA, the TCRdb D assignment of TRBD1 cannot be verified. Germline CDR1 is LGHDT and CDR2 is YNNKEL (reference sequence). This CDR3 is 13 amino acids long. The CDR3 region is CASTRPGEREQYF.

This chain links TRBV9 with TRBJ2-1; TCRdb reports TRBD2, a call that lacks DNA to check it against. This CDR3 comprises 15 residues. Germline V gene lookup returns CDR1 SGDLS and CDR2 YYNGEE. CDR3 in amino acids: CASSPRAIAGWEQFF. The variable domain in full, with the rest retrieved from reference TRBV9 and TRBJ2-1, is DSGVTQTPKHLITATGQRVTLRCSPRSGDLSVYWYQQSLDQGLQFLIQYYNGEERAKGNILERFSAQQFPDLHSELNLSSLELGDSALYFCASSPRAIAGWEQFFGPGTRLTVL.